One sample yielded the 13 T cell receptor beta chains listed below, sequenced in a study of blood T cell repertoires in COVID-19. The assay was immunoSEQ multiplex PCR, and TCRdb's table has in-frame clones only and misses some. The data contain 15,000 to 20,000 clones, about 90% of them seen just once; the ten biggest clones take up more than 4%. Sample: peripheral blood. The receptor source for this set is a man between 60 and 75 years old with active COVID-19.

The J gene is TRBJ2-3, the V gene TRBV29-1, with 14 positions matching TRBD2. The J segment lost 4 bases and the V segment lost 7 bases, leaving 10 bases of the junction unmatched. Germline assignment: CDR1 SQVTM and CDR2 ANQGSEA. The CDR3 sequence is 16 residues long. CDR3 region: CSARAGTSGGADTQYF. The CDR3 nucleotides are TGCAGCGCAAGAGCCGGGACTAGCGGGGGAGCAGATACGCAGTATTTT.

The chain carries TRBV27 and TRBJ1-1, with D hard to call. The germline V and J ends were trimmed by 5 bases and 3 bases, with 13 bases remaining between them. CDR3 size: 14 residues. The germline gives CDR1 MNHEY, CDR2 SMNVEV (reference sequence). For the CDR3, the DNA is TGTGCCAGCAGTCCCCGATTGTCGGACACTGAAGCTTTCTTT. Its protein product is CASSPRLSDTEAFF.

This chain links TRBV6-5 with TRBJ2-7; the D gene is possibly TRBD2 (6 bases). The CDR3 runs 14 residues. The germline V and J ends were trimmed by 4 bases and 1 base, with 11 bases remaining between them. Germline CDR1 is MNHEY and CDR2 is SVGAGI. CDR3 in DNA: TGTGCCAGCAGTTTGGGGGGTCAGTCCTACGAGCAGTACTTC. Protein sequence: CASSLGGQSYEQYF.

J is TRBJ1-2 and V is TRBV12-3 or TRBV12-4; 7 bases line up with TRBD1. V lost 4 bases and J lost 5; bases outside the gene matches: 4. The CDR3 has 13 residues. The CDR3 coding sequence is TGTGCCAGCAGTTGGGACAGAGGGTATGGCTACACCTTC. Its translation: CASSWDRGYGYTF.

The CDR3 DNA is TGTGCCAGCAGCCAAGGGGCCATCTACTACGAGCAGTACTTC. Protein: CASSQGAIYYEQYF. V usage is TRBV3-1 (or the pseudogene TRBV3-2) and J usage is TRBJ2-7; no definite D call. The V gene's germline CDR1 is LGHDT and CDR2 YNNKEL (reference sequence). Trimming removed 1 base at V and 3 bases at J, with 10 bases between. There are 14 residues in the CDR3.

This sequence joins TRBV3-1 (or the pseudogene TRBV3-2) and TRBJ2-1; 14 nucleotides match TRBD2. The CDR3 length is 16 residues. In germline, CDR1 is LGHDT, CDR2 YNNKEL (reference sequence). The V and J ends lost 4 bases and 7 bases, in that order; junction bases with no gene match: 6. As DNA, the CDR3 is TGTGCCAGCAGCCCCCTGACTAGCGGGGGGGCAAATGAGCAGTTCTTC. It is translated as CASSPLTSGGANEQFF.

V is TRBV5-1 and J is TRBJ2-5; 9 positions match TRBD1. The V gene's germline CDR1 is SGHRS and CDR2 YFSETQ. The CDR3 length is 14 residues. The ends lost 4 bases at V and 5 bases at J; junction bases unmatched: 6. The CDR3 sequence: CASSTTGGGETQYF. The DNA of the CDR3 is TGCGCCAGCAGCACGACAGGGGGTGGGGAGACCCAGTACTTC.

V gene TRBV5-6 combines with J gene TRBJ1-2; D uncertain. The CDR3 length is 13 residues. CDR1 is SGHDT, CDR2 YYEEEE, per germline. Between the trimmed V and J ends, which lost 6 bases and 3 bases, there was a span of 12 bases. This chain's CDR3 is CASIPGGYYGYTF. CDR3 nucleotide sequence: TGTGCCAGCATCCCGGGAGGTTACTATGGCTACACCTTC.

The V gene is TRBV10-1, the J gene TRBJ1-5, with D possibly TRBD1 on 5 matching bases. V lost 5 bases and J 11 bases, leaving 13 bases between the germline ends. Germline CDR1 and CDR2: WNHNN and SYGVQD (reference sequence). The CDR3 has 12 amino acids. Here the CDR3 reads CASSRGDSTQHF. The CDR3 DNA sequence: TGCGCCAGCAGTAGGGGTGATTCGACCCAGCATTTT.

The gene calls are TRBV9 and TRBJ2-2, with D unresolved. The CDR3 length is 16 residues. V lost 0 bases and J lost 2, with 11 bases in between. In germline, CDR1 is SGDLS, CDR2 YYNGEE. CDR3 DNA sequence: TGTGCCAGCAGCGTAGGGGCAGAGATAAACACCGGGGAGCTGTTTTTT. Amino acids: CASSVGAEINTGELFF.

DNA for the CDR3: TGCGCCAGCAGCTTGGAACAGGGGGCGTTTGAGACCCAGTACTTC. It codes for CASSLEQGAFETQYF. V usage is TRBV5-1 and J usage is TRBJ2-5, with TRBD1 identical over 9 bases. The V gene's germline CDR1 is SGHRS and CDR2 YFSETQ. This CDR3 contains 15 residues. Trimming removed 0 bases from V and 5 bases from J; junction bases left unmatched: 5. The full variable domain, in which reference TRBV5-1 and TRBJ2-5 provide the parts outside the CDR3, is KAGVTQTPRYLIKTRGQQVTLSCSPISGHRSVSWYQQTPGQGLQFLFEYFSETQRNKGNFPGRFSGRQFSNSRSEMNVSTLELGDSALYLCASSLEQGAFETQYFGPGTRLLVL.

V is TRBV10-3 and J is TRBJ2-5; 10 bases align to TRBD2. The length of the CDR3 is 15 residues. Germline CDR1 ENHRY, CDR2 SYGVKD. Trimming cost V 4 bases and J 5 bases; bases outside gene matches: 7. The DNA for the CDR3 is TGTGCCATCAGTGGGCGCCTAGCGGGGGCTGAGACCCAGTACTTC. Translating gives CAISGRLAGAETQYF.

J is TRBJ1-6 and V is TRBV3-1 (or the pseudogene TRBV3-2); 9 nucleotides line up with TRBD1. The V gene end was trimmed by 5 bases and the J gene end by 7 bases; junction bases not matched to a gene: 6. The CDR3 is 15 residues long. Germline CDR1 reads LGHDT; CDR2 reads YNNKEL (reference sequence). The CDR3 sequence is CASSKRQGENSPLHF. CDR3 nucleotide sequence: TGTGCCAGCAGCAAACGACAGGGGGAAAATTCACCCCTCCACTTT.